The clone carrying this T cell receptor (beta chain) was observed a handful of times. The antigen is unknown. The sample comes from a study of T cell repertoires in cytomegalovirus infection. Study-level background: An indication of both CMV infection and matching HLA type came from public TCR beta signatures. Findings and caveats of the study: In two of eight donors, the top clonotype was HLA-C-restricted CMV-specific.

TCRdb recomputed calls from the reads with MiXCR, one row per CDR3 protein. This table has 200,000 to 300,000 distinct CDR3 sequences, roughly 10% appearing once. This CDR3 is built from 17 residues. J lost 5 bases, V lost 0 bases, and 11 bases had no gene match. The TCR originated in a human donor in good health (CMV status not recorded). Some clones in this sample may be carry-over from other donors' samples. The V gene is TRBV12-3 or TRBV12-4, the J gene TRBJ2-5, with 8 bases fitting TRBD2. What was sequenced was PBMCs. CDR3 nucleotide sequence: TGTGCCAGCAGTTTAGCATTTCGGGGGGGTCAGACGGAGACCCAGTACTTC. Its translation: CASSLAFRGGQTETQYF.